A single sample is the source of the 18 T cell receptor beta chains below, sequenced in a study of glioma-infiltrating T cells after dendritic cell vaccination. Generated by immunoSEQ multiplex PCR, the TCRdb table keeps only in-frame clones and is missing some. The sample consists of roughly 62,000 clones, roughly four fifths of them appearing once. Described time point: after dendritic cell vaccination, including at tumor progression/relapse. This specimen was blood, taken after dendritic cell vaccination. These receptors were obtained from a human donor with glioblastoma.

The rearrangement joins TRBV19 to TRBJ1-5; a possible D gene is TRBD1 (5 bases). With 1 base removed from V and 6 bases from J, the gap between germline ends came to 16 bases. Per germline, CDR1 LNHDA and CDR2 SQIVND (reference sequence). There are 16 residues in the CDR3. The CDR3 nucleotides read TGTGCCAGTAGTATAGGCGGGAGACAGCACTCTCAGCCCCAGCATTTT. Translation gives CASSIGGRQHSQPQHF.

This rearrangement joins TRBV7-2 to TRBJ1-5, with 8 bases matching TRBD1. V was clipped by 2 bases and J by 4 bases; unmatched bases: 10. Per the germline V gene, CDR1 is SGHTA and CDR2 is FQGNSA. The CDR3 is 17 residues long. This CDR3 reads CASSLSPGRGLNQPQHF. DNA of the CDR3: TGTGCCAGCAGCTTAAGCCCGGGCAGGGGGCTTAATCAGCCCCAGCATTTT. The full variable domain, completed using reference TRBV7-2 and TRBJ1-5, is GAGVSQSPSNKVTEKGKDVELRCDPISGHTALYWYRQSLGQGLEFLIYFQGNSAPDKSGLPSDRFSAERTGGSVSTLTIQRTQQEDSAVYLCASSLSPGRGLNQPQHFGDGTRLSIL.

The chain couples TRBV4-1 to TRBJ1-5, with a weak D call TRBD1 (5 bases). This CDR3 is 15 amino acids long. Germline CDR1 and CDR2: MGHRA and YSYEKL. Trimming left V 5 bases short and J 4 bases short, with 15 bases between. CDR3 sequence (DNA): TGCGCCAGCAGCTGGGACTCCGGGGGGAATCAGCCCCAGCATTTT. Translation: CASSWDSGGNQPQHF.

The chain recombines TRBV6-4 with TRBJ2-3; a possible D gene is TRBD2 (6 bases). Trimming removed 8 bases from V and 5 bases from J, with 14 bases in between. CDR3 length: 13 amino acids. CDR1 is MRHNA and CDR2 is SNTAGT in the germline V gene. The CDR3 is CASSRGLLDTQYF. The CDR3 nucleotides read TGTGCCAGCTCGCGGGGTCTTTTAGATACGCAGTATTTT.

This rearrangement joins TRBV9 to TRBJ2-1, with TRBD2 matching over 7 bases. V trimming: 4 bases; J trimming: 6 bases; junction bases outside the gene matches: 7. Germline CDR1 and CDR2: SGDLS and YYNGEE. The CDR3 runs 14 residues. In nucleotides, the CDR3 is TGTGCCAGCAGCCTACTTACGGGGGGCAATGAGCAGTTCTTC. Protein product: CASSLLTGGNEQFF.

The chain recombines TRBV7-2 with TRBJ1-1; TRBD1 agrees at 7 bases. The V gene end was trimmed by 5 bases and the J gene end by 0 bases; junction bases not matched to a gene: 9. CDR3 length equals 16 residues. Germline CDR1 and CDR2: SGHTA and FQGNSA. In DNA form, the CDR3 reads TGTGCCAGCAGCCCCCGGCCACAGGGGTTGAACACTGAAGCTTTCTTT. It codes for CASSPRPQGLNTEAFF.

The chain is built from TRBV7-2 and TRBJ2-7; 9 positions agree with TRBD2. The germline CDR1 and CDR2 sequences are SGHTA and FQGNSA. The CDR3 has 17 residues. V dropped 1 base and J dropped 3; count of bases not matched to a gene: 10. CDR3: CASSLVGAGGALYEQYF. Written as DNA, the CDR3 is TGTGCCAGCAGCTTAGTGGGCGCGGGGGGGGCCCTCTACGAGCAGTACTTC.

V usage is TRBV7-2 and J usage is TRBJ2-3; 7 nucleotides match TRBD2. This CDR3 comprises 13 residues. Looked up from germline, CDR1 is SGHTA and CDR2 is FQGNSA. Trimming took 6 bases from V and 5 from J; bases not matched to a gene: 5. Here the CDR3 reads CASSGLVGDTQYF. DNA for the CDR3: TGTGCCAGCAGTGGACTAGTTGGAGATACGCAGTATTTT.

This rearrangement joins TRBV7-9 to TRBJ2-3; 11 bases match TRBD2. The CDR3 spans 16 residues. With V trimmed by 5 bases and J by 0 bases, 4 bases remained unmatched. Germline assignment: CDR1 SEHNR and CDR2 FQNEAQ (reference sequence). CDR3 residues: CASSHGTSGSTDTQYF. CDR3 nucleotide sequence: TGTGCCAGCAGCCACGGGACTAGCGGTAGCACAGATACGCAGTATTTT.

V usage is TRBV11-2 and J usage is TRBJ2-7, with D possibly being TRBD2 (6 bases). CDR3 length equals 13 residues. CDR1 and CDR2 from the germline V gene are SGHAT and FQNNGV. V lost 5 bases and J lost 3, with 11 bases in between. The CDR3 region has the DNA TGTGCCAGCAGCCTCGGGACTTACTACGAGCAGTACTTC. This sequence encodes CASSLGTYYEQYF.

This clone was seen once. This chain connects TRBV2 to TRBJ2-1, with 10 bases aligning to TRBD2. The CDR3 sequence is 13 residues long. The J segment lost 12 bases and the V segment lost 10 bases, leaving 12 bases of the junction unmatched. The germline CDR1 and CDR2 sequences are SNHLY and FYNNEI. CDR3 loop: CATKGGLAGGQFF. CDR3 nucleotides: TGTGCCACCAAGGGGGGCTTAGCGGGGGGGCAGTTCTTC. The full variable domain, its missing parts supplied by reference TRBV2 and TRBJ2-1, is EPEVTQTPSHQVTQMGQEVILRCVPISNHLYFYWYRQILGQKVEFLVSFYNNEISEKSEIFDDQFSVERPDGSNFTLKIRSTKLEDSAMYFCATKGGLAGGQFFGPGTRLTVL.

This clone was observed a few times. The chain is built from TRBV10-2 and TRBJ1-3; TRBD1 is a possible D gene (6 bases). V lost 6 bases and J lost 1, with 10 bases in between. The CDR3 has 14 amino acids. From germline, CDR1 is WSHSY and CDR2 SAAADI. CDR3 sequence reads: CASRPGVSGNTIYF. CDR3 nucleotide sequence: TGCGCCAGCAGGCCAGGGGTTTCTGGAAACACCATATATTTT.

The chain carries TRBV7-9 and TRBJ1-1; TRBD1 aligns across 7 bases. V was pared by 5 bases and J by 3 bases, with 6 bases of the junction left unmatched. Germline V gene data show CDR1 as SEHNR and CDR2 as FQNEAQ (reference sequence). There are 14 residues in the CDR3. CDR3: CASSDRAGYTEAFF. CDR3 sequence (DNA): TGTGCCAGCAGCGACAGGGCGGGGTACACTGAAGCTTTCTTT. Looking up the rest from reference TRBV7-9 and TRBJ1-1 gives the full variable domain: DTGVSQNPRHKITKRGQNVTFRCDPISEHNRLYWYRQTLGQGPEFLTYFQNEAQLEKSRLLSDRFSAERPKGSFSTLEIQRTEQGDSAMYLCASSDRAGYTEAFFGQGTRLTVV.

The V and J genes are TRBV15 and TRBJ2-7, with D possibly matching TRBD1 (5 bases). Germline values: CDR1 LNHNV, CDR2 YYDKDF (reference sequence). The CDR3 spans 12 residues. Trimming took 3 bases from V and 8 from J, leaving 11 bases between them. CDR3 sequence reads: CATSRDTGQQYF. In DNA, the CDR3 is TGTGCCACCAGCAGGGACACCGGCCAGCAGTACTTC.

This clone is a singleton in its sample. DNA of the CDR3: TGCGCCAGCAGCATCACTCGGGGGGGGGCTTACGAGCAGTACTTC. Its protein is CASSITRGGAYEQYF. The chain employs TRBV5-1 and TRBJ2-7; 8 nucleotides match TRBD2. Germline V lookup: CDR1 SGHRS, CDR2 YFSETQ. The CDR3 totals 15 residues. The ends lost 4 bases at V and 4 bases at J; junction bases unmatched: 10. Looking up the rest from reference TRBV5-1 and TRBJ2-7 gives the full variable domain: KAGVTQTPRYLIKTRGQQVTLSCSPISGHRSVSWYQQTPGQGLQFLFEYFSETQRNKGNFPGRFSGRQFSNSRSEMNVSTLELGDSALYLCASSITRGGAYEQYFGPGTRLTVT.

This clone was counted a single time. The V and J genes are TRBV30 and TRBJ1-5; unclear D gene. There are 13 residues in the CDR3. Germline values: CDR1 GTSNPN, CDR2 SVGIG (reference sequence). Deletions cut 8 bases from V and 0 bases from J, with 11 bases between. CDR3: CALSGDSNQPQHF. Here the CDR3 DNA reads TGTGCCCTGTCCGGGGATAGCAATCAGCCCCAGCATTTT.

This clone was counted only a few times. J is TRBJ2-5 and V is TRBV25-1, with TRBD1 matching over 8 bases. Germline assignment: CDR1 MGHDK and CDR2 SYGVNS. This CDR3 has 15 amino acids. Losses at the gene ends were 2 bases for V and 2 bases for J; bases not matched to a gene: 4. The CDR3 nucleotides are TGTGCCAGCAGTGAAATGGGACAGGAGCAAGAGACCCAGTACTTC. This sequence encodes CASSEMGQEQETQYF.

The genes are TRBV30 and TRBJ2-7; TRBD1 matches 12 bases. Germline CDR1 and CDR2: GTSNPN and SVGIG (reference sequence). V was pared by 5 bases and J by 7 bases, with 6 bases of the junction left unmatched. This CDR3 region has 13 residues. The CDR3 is CAWAGTGGREQYF. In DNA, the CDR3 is TGTGCCTGGGCCGGGACAGGGGGCCGGGAGCAGTACTTC.